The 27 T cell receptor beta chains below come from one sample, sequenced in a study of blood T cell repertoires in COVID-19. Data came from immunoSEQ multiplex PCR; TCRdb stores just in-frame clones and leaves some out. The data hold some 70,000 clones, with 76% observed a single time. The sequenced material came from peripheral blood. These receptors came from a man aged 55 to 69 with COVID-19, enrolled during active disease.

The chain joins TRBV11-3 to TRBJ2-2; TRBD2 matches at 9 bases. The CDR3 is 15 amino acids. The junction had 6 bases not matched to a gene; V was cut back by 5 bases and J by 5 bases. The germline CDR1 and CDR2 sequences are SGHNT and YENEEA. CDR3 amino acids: CASSLGLALTGELFF. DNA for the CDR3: TGTGCCAGCAGCCTGGGACTAGCACTAACCGGGGAGCTGTTTTTT.

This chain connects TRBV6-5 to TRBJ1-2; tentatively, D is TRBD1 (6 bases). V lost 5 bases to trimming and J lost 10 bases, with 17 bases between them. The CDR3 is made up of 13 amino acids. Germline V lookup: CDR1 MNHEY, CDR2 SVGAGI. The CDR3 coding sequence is TGTGCCAGCAGTACCATCCCACAGGGAACCTACACCTTC. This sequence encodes CASSTIPQGTYTF.

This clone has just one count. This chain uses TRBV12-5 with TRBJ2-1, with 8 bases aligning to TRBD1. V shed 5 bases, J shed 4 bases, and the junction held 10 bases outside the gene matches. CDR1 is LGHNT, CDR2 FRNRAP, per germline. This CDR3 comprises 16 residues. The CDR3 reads CASGRTGQTTYNEQFF. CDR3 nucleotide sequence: TGTGCTAGTGGTCGGACAGGGCAAACCACATACAATGAGCAGTTCTTC.

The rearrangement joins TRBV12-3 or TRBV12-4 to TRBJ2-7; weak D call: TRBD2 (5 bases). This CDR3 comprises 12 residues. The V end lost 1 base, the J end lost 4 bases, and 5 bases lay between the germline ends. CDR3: CASSLERYEQYF. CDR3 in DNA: TGTGCCAGCAGTTTAGAGCGGTACGAGCAGTACTTC.

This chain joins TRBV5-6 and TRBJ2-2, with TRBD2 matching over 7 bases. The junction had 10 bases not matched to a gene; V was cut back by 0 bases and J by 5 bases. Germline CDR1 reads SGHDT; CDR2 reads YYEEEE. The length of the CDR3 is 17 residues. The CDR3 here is CASSLAASGAQTGELFF. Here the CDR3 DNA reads TGTGCCAGCAGCTTGGCGGCTAGCGGAGCCCAAACCGGGGAGCTGTTTTTT.

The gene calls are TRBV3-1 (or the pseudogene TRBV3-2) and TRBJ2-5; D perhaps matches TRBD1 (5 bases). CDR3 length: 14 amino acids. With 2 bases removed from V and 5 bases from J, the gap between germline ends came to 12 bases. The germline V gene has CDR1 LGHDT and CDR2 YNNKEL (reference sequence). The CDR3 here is CASSQKGAGETQYF. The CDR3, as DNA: TGTGCCAGCAGCCAAAAAGGGGCTGGGGAGACCCAGTACTTC.

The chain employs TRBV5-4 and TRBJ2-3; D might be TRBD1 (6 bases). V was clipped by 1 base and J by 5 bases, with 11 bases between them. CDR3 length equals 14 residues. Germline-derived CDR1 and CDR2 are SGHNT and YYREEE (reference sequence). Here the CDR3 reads CASSLRWGRDTQYF. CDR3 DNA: TGTGCCAGCAGCTTGCGCTGGGGGCGAGATACGCAGTATTTT.

CDR3 protein: CASSPIRRDRLAPYEQFF. In nucleotides, the CDR3 is TGTGCCAGCAGCCCGATTCGTCGGGACAGACTTGCGCCCTATGAGCAGTTCTTC. The rearrangement joins TRBV11-2 to TRBJ2-1, with TRBD1 matching 7 bases. Germline CDR1 reads SGHAT; CDR2 reads FQNNGV. J lost 8 bases, V lost 5 bases, and 21 bases had no gene match. The length of the CDR3 is 18 residues.

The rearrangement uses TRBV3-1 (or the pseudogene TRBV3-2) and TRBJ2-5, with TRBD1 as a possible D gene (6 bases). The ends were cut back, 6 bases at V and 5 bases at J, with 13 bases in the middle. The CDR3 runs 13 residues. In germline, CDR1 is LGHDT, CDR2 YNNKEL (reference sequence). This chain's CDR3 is CASRPTGRETQYF. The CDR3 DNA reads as TGTGCCAGCAGACCTACAGGGCGGGAGACCCAGTACTTC.

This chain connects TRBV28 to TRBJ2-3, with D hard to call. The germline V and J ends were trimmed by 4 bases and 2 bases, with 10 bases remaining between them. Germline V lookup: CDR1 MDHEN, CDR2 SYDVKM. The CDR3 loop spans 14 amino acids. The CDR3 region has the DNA TGTGCCAGCAGTTCCTCTATGTCCACAGATACGCAGTATTTT. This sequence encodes CASSSSMSTDTQYF.

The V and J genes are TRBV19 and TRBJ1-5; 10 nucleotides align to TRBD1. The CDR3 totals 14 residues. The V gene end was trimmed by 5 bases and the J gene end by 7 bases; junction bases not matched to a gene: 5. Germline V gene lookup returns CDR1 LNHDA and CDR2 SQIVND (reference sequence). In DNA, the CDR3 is TGTGCCAGTAGTGACAGGGGGCCGACGCAGCCCCAGCATTTT. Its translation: CASSDRGPTQPQHF.

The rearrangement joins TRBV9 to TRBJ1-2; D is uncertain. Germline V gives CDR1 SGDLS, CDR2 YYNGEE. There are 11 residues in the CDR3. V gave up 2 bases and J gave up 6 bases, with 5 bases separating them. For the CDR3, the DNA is TGTGCCAGCAGCGTGTCAGATGGCTACACCTTC. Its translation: CASSVSDGYTF.

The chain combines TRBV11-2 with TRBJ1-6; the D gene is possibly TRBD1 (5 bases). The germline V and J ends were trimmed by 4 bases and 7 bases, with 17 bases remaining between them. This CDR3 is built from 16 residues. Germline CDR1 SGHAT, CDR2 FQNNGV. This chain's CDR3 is CASSSNARGWNSPLHF. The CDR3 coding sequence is TGTGCCAGCAGCTCGAACGCCCGGGGGTGGAATTCACCCCTCCACTTT.

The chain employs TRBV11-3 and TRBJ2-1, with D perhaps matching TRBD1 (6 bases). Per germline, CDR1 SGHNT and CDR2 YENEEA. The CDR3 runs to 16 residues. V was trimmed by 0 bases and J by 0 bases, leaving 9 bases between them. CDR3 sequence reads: CASSLEPDSSYNEQFF. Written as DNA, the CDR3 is TGTGCCAGCAGCTTAGAGCCGGACAGCTCCTACAATGAGCAGTTCTTC.

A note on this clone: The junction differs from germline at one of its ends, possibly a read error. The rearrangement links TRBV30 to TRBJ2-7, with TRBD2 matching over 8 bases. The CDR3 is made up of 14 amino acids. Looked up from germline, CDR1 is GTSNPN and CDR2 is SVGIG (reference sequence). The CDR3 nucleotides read TGTGCCTGGAGTGTACGGGCCGGGGGGGTTCGGAGGGACTTC. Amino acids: CAWSVRAGGVRRDF.

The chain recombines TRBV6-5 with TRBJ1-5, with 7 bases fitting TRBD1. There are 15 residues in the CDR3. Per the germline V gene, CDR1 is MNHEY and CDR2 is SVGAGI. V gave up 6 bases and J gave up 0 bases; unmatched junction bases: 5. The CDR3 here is CASSRQGPSNQPQHF. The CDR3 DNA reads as TGTGCCAGCAGCCGACAGGGCCCTAGCAATCAGCCCCAGCATTTT.

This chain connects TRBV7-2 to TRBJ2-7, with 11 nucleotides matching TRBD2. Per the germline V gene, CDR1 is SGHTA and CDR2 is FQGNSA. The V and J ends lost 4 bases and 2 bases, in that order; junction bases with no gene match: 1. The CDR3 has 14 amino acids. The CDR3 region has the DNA TGTGCCAGCAGCTCTAGCGGGAGGACCTACGAGCAGTACTTC. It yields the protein CASSSSGRTYEQYF. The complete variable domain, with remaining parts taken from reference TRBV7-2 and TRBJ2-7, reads GAGVSQSPSNKVTEKGKDVELRCDPISGHTALYWYRQSLGQGLEFLIYFQGNSAPDKSGLPSDRFSAERTGGSVSTLTIQRTQQEDSAVYLCASSSSGRTYEQYFGPGTRLTVT.

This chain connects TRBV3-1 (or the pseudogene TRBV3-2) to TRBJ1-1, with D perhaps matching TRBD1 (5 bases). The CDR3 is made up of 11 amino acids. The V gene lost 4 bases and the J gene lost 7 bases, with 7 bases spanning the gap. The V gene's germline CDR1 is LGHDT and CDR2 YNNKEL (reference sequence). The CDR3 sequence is CASSLDSEAFF. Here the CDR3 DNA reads TGTGCCAGCAGCCTCGACAGTGAAGCTTTCTTT.

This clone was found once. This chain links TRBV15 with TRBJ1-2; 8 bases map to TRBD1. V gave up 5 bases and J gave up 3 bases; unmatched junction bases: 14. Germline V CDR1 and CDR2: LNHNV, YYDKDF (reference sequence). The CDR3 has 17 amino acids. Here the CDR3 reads CATSSGTGIYQYYGYTF. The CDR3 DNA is TGTGCCACCAGCTCCGGGACAGGCATTTATCAATACTATGGCTACACCTTC.

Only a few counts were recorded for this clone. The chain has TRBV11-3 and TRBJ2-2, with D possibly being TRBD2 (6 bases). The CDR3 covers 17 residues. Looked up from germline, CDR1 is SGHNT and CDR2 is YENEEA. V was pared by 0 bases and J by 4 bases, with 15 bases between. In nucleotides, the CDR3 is TGTGCCAGCAGCTTAGAGCTTTCGGGACTTTTCACCGGGGAGCTGTTTTTT. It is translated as CASSLELSGLFTGELFF.

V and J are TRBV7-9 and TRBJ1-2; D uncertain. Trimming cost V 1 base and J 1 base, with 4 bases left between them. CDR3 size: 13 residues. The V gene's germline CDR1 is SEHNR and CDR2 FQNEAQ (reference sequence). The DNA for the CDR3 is TGTGCCAGCAGCTTAGGAGTTAACTATGGCTACACCTTC. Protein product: CASSLGVNYGYTF.

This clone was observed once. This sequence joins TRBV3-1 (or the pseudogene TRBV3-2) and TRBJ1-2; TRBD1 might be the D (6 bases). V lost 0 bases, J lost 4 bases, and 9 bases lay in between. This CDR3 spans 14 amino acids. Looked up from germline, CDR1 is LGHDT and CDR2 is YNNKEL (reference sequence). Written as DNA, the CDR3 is TGTGCCAGCAGCCAAGACGGACAGATCTATGGCTACACCTTC. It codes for CASSQDGQIYGYTF.

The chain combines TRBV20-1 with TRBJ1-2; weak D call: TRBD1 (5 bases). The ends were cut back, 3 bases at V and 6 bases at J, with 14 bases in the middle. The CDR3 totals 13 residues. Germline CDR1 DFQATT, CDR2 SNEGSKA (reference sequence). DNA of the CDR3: TGCAGTGCTAGTAGGGGCCCCGTAGATGGCTACACCTTC. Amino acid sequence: CSASRGPVDGYTF.

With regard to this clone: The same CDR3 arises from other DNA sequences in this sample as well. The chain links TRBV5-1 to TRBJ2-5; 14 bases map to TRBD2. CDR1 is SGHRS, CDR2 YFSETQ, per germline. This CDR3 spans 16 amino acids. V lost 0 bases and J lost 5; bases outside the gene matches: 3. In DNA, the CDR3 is TGCGCCAGCAGCTTGGGACTAGCGGGAGGGTCTGAGACCCAGTACTTC. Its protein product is CASSLGLAGGSETQYF.

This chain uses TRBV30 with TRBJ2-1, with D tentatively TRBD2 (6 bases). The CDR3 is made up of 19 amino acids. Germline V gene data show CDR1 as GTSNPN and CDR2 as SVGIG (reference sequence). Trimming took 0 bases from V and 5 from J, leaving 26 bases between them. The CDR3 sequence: CAWSVQVSAWAGRNNEQFF. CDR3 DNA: TGTGCCTGGAGTGTACAGGTCTCGGCGTGGGCGGGGAGGAACAATGAGCAGTTCTTC.

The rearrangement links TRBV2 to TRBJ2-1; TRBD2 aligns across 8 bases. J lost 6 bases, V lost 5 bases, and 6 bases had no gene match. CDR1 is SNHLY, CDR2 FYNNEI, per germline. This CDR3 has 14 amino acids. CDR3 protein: CASSLTSVFNEQFF. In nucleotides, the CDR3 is TGTGCCAGCAGTCTGACTAGCGTTTTCAATGAGCAGTTCTTC.

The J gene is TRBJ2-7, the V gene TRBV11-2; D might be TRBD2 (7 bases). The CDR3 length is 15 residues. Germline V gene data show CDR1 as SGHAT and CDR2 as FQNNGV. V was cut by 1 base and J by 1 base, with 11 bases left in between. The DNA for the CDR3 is TGTGCCAGCAGCTTAGGGGGGGGCACATCCTACGAGCAGTACTTC. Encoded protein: CASSLGGGTSYEQYF.